The 10 T cell receptor beta chains below all came from one sample that was sequenced in a study of OX40 agonist ivuxolimab in advanced cancers. The protocol was immunoSEQ multiplex PCR, while the TCRdb copy is restricted to in-frame clones and leaves out a portion. The sample has about 50,000 clones, about 87% seen once. The sequences come from CD4+ or CD8+ T cells sorted from blood, collected in a trial of the OX40 agonist ivuxolimab. The receptors stem from an adult with an advanced solid tumor such as melanoma, head and neck, liver or kidney cancer.

The V call is TRBV7-9, the J call TRBJ1-3, with unresolved D. Trimming shortened V by 5 bases and J by 0 bases, and 17 bases separated the two germline ends. CDR3 length: 17 amino acids. The germline CDR1 and CDR2 sequences are SEHNR and FQNEAQ (reference sequence). The CDR3: CASSPRLMTGSGNTIYF. CDR3 nucleotide sequence: TGTGCCAGCAGCCCCCGACTGATGACGGGCTCTGGAAACACCATATATTTT.

The chain uses TRBV7-9 and TRBJ2-3, with a weak D call TRBD2 (5 bases). Germline V CDR1 and CDR2: SEHNR, FQNEAQ (reference sequence). V gave up 5 bases and J gave up 0 bases, with 6 bases separating them. The CDR3 totals 13 residues. This chain's CDR3 is CASSRTSTDTQYF. CDR3 sequence (DNA): TGTGCCAGCAGCCGGACTAGCACAGATACGCAGTATTTT.

The J gene is TRBJ1-4, the V gene TRBV12-5, with TRBD1 matching 7 bases. The CDR3 runs to 15 residues. With 7 bases clipped from V and 0 bases from J, the junction kept 5 bases outside the gene matches. The germline CDR1 and CDR2 sequences are LGHNT and FRNRAP. The DNA for the CDR3 is TGTGCTAGTGCCCGGGACAGTGCAACTAATGAAAAACTGTTTTTT. Its translation is CASARDSATNEKLFF.

V is TRBV7-2 and J is TRBJ2-1; TRBD1 agrees at 8 bases. Germline CDR1 is SGHTA and CDR2 is FQGNSA. Trimming removed 1 base from V and 7 bases from J; junction bases left unmatched: 3. The CDR3 contains 14 residues. The CDR3 here is CASSLGTGINEQFF. The CDR3 nucleotides read TGTGCCAGCAGCTTAGGGACAGGGATAAATGAGCAGTTCTTC.

J is TRBJ2-3 and V is TRBV6-1, with D possibly being TRBD1 or TRBD2 (5 bases each). The V and J ends lost 2 bases and 14 bases respectively, with 23 bases between them. Germline V gives CDR1 MNHNS, CDR2 SASEGT. The CDR3 is 15 amino acids. The CDR3 loop reads CASSESPHRTIRGYF. The DNA for the CDR3 is TGTGCCAGCAGTGAATCCCCCCATCGGACAATACGGGGGTATTTT.

V usage is TRBV7-3 and J usage is TRBJ2-1; 7 nucleotides match TRBD2. CDR1 is SGHTA, CDR2 FQGTGA, per germline. After removal of 5 bases from V and 4 bases from J, the junction contained 5 bases not matched to a gene. This CDR3 contains 14 residues. The CDR3: CASSDPSGYNEQFF. In nucleotides, the CDR3 is TGTGCCAGCAGCGACCCTAGCGGATACAATGAGCAGTTCTTC.

This clone was seen a single time. This chain connects TRBV19 to TRBJ1-2; 11 nucleotides line up with TRBD1. The junction had 12 bases not matched to a gene; V was cut back by 5 bases and J by 7 bases. The CDR3 loop spans 16 amino acids. Per the germline V gene, CDR1 is LNHDA and CDR2 is SQIVND (reference sequence). CDR3 loop: CASSGSGTGGAGGYTF. CDR3 bases: TGTGCCAGTAGTGGATCCGGGACAGGGGGTGCCGGTGGCTACACCTTC.

V gene TRBV29-1 combines with J gene TRBJ1-1, with a tentative D call TRBD1 (6 bases). The CDR3 spans 15 residues. Germline V gene lookup returns CDR1 SQVTM and CDR2 ANQGSEA. Trimming removed 4 bases from V and 0 bases from J, with 15 bases in between. CDR3 DNA: TGCAGCGTTGCAAAAAGACAGGATGTGAACACTGAAGCTTTCTTT. As protein: CSVAKRQDVNTEAFF.

The CDR3 nucleotides read TGTGCCAGCAGGCGGAATCAGGCGGGTGATACGCAGTATTTT. Encoded protein: CASRRNQAGDTQYF. This chain links TRBV6-1 with TRBJ2-3; maybe TRBD2 (5 bases). The V and J ends lost 6 bases and 6 bases respectively, with 16 bases between them. The CDR3 spans 14 residues. CDR1 and CDR2 from the germline V gene are MNHNS and SASEGT.

J is TRBJ1-1 and V is TRBV7-9; 7 bases map to TRBD1. J gave up 7 bases and V 5 bases, and 7 bases lay outside the gene matches. CDR1 and CDR2 (germline): SEHNR, FQNEAQ (reference sequence). This CDR3 has 13 residues. This CDR3 is CASSQGGFDEAFF. For the CDR3, the DNA is TGTGCCAGCAGCCAGGGGGGCTTCGATGAAGCTTTCTTT. The complete variable domain, with remaining parts taken from reference TRBV7-9 and TRBJ1-1, reads DTGVSQNPRHKITKRGQNVTFRCDPISEHNRLYWYRQTLGQGPEFLTYFQNEAQLEKSRLLSDRFSAERPKGSFSTLEIQRTEQGDSAMYLCASSQGGFDEAFFGQGTRLTVV.